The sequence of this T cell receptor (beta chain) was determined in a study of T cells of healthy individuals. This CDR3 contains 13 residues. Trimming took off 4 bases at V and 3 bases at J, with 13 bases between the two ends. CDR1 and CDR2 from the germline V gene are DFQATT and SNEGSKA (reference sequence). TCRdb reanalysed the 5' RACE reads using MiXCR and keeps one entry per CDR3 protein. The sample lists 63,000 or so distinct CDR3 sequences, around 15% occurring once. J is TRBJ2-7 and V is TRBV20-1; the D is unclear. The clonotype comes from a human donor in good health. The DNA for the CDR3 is TGCAGTGCTACCTCCGGGCTGATCTACGAGCAGTACTTC. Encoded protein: CSATSGLIYEQYF.